Listed below are T cell receptor beta chains from one sample, sequenced in a study of radiotherapy plus CTLA-4 blockade in lung cancer. The table came from immunoSEQ multiplex PCR; TCRdb's copy has only in-frame clones and leaves some out. The sample has about 120,000 clones; approximately 84% are singletons. Sequencing used peripheral blood, obtained from a patient treated with radiotherapy plus ipilimumab. The receptor set was obtained from a human donor with non-small cell lung cancer who had a partial response to radiotherapy plus ipilimumab. Each CDR3 is given with its conserved first and last residue. The order of the fields is D gene, J gene, V gene, clone size, CDR3 protein, CDR3 DNA. A D gene is named only where the DNA matches it firmly. Size is stated for part of the rows, as once, few or many counts, or as a class when the clone is expanded.

>NA|TRBJ2-7|TRBV28|NA
CASRGERAAYEQYF
TGTGCCAGCAGGGGGGAGCGGGCAGCCTACGAGCAGTACTTC
>NA|TRBJ2-1|TRBV27|NA
CASNPMSTKRGYNEQFF
TGTGCCAGCAACCCCATGAGCACAAAAAGGGGATACAATGAGCAGTTCTTC
>NA|TRBJ2-4|TRBV2|NA
CASSENRVLAKNIQYF
TGTGCCAGCAGTGAAAACCGGGTCCTAGCCAAAAACATTCAGTACTTC
>TRBD2|TRBJ2-1|TRBV18|NA
CASSPGLAGQNNEQFF
TGTGCCAGCTCACCGGGACTAGCGGGCCAAAACAATGAGCAGTTCTTC
>TRBD1|TRBJ1-1|TRBV6-1|few
CASNRQGRTEAFF
TGTGCCAGCAATAGACAGGGACGGACTGAAGCTTTCTTT
>NA|TRBJ2-7|TRBV6-6|NA
CASSYSGLTYEQYF
TGTGCCAGCAGTTACTCGGGACTGACCTACGAGCAGTACTTC
>TRBD2|TRBJ2-7|TRBV15|NA
CATSSFGGGFYEQYF
TGTGCCACCAGCAGTTTTGGGGGGGGGTTCTACGAGCAGTACTTC
>TRBD1|TRBJ2-2|TRBV7-2|NA
CASSTGQGVKTGELFF
TGTGCCAGCAGCACCGGACAGGGAGTGAAGACCGGGGAGCTGTTTTTT
>NA|TRBJ1-5|TRBV6-6|few
CASSRGQYNQPQHF
TGTGCCAGCAGTCGCGGACAGTACAATCAGCCCCAGCATTTT
>NA|TRBJ1-1|TRBV5-1|NA
CASSWEGNTEAFF
TGCGCCAGCAGCTGGGAGGGCAACACTGAAGCTTTCTTT
>TRBD1|TRBJ2-7|TRBV27|once
CASSRGQNLEQYF
TGTGCCAGCAGCAGGGGGCAGAATCTCGAGCAGTACTTC
>TRBD1|TRBJ1-4|TRBV5-1|NA
CASSFMTGKPTNEKLFF
TGCGCCAGCAGCTTCATGACAGGGAAGCCAACTAATGAAAAACTGTTTTTT
>TRBD2|TRBJ2-5|TRBV7-9|few
CASSLGTNTQETQYF
TGTGCCAGCAGCTTGGGGACTAATACACAAGAGACCCAGTACTTC